This T cell receptor (beta chain) was identified during a study of cytomegalovirus exposure and HLA in healthy donors. Overall study findings and caveats: Reported findings show TCR beta sequences accurately forecast HLA-A and HLA-B alleles in most subjects. Researchers counted around 160 TCR beta chains as cytomegalovirus-associated. Most of the TCR beta V segments (in an earlier analysis) were productive either about 87% or about 30% of the time.

As concerns this clone: The antigen is unknown.

Primers for the PCR totalled 60 Vbeta and 13 Jbeta. The assay was immunoSEQ multiplex PCR, and TCRdb's table has in-frame clones only and misses some. This sample carries about 160,000 clones, 75% to 85% of them seen once, and the ten largest clones take 6.3%. The clonotype originates from a man aged 45-65 years in good health and CMV-seropositive. Sequenced: PBMCs.

This CDR3 is CSVSGANTEAFF. The CDR3 DNA follows: TGCAGCGTTTCAGGGGCGAACACTGAAGCTTTCTTT. The V gene is TRBV29-1, the J gene TRBJ1-1, with D possibly TRBD1 on 6 matching bases. The CDR3 extends over 12 amino acids. V was pared by 5 bases and J by 1 base, with 8 bases between. The germline V gene encodes CDR1 SQVTM and CDR2 ANQGSEA. Combining the CDR3 with reference TRBV29-1 and TRBJ1-1 gives the whole variable domain SAVISQKPSRDICQRGTSLTIQCQVDSQVTMMFWYRQQPGQSLTLIATANQGSEATYESGFVIDKFPISRPNLTFSTLTVSNMSPEDSSIYLCSVSGANTEAFFGQGTRLTVV.